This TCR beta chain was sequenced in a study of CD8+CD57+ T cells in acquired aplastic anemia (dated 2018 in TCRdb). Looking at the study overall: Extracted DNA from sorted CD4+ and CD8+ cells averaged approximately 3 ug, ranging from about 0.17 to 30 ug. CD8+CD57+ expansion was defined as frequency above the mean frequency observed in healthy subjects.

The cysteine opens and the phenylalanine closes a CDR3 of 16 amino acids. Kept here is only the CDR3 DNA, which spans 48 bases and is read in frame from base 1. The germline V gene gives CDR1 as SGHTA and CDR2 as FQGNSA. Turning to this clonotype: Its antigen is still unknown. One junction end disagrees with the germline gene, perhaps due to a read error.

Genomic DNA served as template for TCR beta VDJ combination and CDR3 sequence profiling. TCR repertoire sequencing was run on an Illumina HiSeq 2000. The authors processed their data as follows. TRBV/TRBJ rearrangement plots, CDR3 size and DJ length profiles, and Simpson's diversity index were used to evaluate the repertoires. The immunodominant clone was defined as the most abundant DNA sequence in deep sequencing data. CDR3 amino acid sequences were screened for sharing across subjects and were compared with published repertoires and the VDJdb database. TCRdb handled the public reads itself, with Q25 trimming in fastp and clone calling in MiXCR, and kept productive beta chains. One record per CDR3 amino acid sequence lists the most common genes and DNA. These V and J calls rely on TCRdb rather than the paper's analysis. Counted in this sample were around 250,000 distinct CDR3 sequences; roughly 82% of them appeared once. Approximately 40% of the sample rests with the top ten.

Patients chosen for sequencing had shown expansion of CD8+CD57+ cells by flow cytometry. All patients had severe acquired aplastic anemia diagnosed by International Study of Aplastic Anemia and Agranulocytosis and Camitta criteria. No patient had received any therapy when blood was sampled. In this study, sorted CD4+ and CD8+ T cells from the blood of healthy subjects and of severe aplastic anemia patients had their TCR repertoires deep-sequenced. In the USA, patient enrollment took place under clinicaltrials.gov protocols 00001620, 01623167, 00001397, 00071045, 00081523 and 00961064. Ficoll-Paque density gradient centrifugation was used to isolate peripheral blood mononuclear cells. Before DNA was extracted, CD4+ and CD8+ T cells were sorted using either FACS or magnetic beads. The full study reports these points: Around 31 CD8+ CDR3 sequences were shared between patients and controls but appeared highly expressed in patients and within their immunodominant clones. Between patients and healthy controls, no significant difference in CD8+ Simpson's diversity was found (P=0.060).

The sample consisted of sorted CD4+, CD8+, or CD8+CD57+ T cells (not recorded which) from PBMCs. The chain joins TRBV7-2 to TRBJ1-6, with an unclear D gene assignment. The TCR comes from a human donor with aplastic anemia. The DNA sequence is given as TGTGCCAGCAGCTTGCATCCAGACGGCTATACTTCACCCCTCCACTTT. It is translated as CASSLHPDGYTSPLHF.